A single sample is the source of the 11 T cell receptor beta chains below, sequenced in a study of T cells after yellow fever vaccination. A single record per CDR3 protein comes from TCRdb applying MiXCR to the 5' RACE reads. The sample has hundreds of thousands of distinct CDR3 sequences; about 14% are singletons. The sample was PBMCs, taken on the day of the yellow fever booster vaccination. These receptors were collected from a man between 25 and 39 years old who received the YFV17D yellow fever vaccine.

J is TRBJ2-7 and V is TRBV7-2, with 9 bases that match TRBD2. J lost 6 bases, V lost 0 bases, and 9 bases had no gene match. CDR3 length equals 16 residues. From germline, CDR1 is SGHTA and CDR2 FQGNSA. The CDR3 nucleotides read TGTGCCAGCAGCTTAGCGAGGGGACTAGCTGAAATCGAGCAGTACTTC. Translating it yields CASSLARGLAEIEQYF.

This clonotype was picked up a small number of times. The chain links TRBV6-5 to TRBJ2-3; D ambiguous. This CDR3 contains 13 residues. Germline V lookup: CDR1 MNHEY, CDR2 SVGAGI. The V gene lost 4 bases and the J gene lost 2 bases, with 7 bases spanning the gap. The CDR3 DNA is TGTGCCAGCAGTTGGGTTAACACAGATACGCAGTATTTT. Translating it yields CASSWVNTDTQYF.

This CDR3 is CASSPGRSSTDTQYF. For the CDR3, the DNA is TGTGCCAGCAGCCCGGGACGGAGCAGCACAGATACGCAGTATTTT. J is TRBJ2-3 and V is TRBV5-4, with D perhaps being TRBD1 or TRBD2 (5 bases each). CDR3 length: 15 amino acids. The V and J ends lost 4 bases and 0 bases respectively, with 12 bases between them. Germline V gene sequence: CDR1 SGHNT, CDR2 YYREEE (reference sequence).

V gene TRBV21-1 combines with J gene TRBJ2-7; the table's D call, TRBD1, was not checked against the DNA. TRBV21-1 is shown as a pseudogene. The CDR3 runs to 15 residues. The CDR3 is CASSKACDRVYEQYF. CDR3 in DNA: TGTGCCAGCAGCAAAGCTTGCGACAGAGTCTACGAGCAGTACTTC.

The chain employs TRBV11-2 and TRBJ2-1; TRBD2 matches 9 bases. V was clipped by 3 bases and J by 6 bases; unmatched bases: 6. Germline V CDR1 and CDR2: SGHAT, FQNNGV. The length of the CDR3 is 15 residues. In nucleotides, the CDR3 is TGTGCCAGCAGCTTCAGGACTAGCGAGTCCAATGAGCAGTTCTTC. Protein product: CASSFRTSESNEQFF.

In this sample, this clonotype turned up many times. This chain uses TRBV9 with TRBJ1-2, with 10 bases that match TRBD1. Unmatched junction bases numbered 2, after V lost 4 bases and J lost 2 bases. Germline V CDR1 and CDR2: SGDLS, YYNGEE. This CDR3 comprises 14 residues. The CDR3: CASSTGQGNYGYTF. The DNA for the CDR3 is TGTGCCAGCAGCACGGGACAGGGGAACTATGGCTACACCTTC.

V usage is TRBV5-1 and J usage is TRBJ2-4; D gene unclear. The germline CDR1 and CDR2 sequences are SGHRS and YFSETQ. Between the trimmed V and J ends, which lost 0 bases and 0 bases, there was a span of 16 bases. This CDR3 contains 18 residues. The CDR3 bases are TGCGCCAGCAGCTTGGGGGTAGACGAGGATCTAGCCAAAAACATTCAGTACTTC. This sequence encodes CASSLGVDEDLAKNIQYF.

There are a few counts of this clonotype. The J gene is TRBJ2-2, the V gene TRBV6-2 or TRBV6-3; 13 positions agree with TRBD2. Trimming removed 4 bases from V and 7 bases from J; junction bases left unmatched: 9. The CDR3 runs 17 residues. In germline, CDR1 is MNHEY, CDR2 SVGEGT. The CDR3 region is CASSSLLAGGPVGELFF. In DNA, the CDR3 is TGTGCCAGCAGTTCATTACTAGCGGGAGGGCCAGTCGGGGAGCTGTTTTTT.

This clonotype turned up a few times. DNA of the CDR3: TGTGCCAGCAGCAAGGGACAGGGGAAAGACGAGCAGTACTTC. The encoded protein is CASSKGQGKDEQYF. The chain couples TRBV7-9 to TRBJ2-7; TRBD1 aligns across 10 bases. The junction had 6 bases not matched to a gene; V was cut back by 5 bases and J by 5 bases. This CDR3 region has 14 residues. Germline assignment: CDR1 SEHNR and CDR2 FQNEAQ (reference sequence).

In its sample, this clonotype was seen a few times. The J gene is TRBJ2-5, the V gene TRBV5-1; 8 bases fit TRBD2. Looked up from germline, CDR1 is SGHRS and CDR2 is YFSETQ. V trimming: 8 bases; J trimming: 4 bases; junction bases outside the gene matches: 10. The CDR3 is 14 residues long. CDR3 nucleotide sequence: TGCGCCAGTCGAACAGCGGGAGCAAGAGAGACCCAGTACTTC. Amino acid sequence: CASRTAGARETQYF.

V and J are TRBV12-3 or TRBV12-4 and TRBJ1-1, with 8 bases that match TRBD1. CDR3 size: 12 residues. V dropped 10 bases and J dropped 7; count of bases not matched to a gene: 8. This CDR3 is CATQFGQGEAFF. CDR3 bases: TGTGCCACCCAGTTTGGACAGGGTGAAGCTTTCTTT.